This entry concerns a single T cell receptor (beta chain). Produced via immunoSEQ multiplex PCR; TCRdb's table is partial and in-frame only. The table records about 29,000 clones, 90% to 95% of them present only once. This sample was included in a study of T cells in tuberculosis. This clonotype originated in a donor aged 10 to 29 with latent tuberculosis or without tuberculosis infection. Sequences were obtained from PBMCs.

The CDR3 nucleotides read TGTGCCAGCAGCCTAGGGTCCAGGGGCGCCAATTCACCCCTCCACTTT. Translation: CASSLGSRGANSPLHF. V and J are TRBV7-9 and TRBJ1-6, with D perhaps TRBD1 (6 bases). Germline CDR1 reads SEHNR; CDR2 reads FQNEAQ (reference sequence). The ends were cut back, 5 bases at V and 7 bases at J, with 18 bases in the middle. The CDR3 runs to 16 residues.